The 29 T cell receptor beta chains below all came from one sample that was sequenced in a study of beta chain features in type 1 diabetes. The investigators reverse transcribed all of the isolated RNA, so they sequenced expressed TCRB transcripts. Sequencing used immunoSEQ multiplex PCR; TCRdb keeps in-frame clones, though not all of them. The repertoire has about 220,000 clones, about a tenth of them found once; the top ten carry 1% to 1.5%. The material sequenced was central memory CD4+ T cells from blood. These receptors were obtained from a young man in good health.

The V gene is TRBV5-4, the J gene TRBJ2-7; TRBD2 agrees at 12 bases. The germline CDR1 and CDR2 sequences are SGHNT and YYREEE (reference sequence). V lost 4 bases, J lost 4 bases, and 6 bases stayed unmatched. The CDR3 consists of 15 residues. CDR3 in DNA: TGTGCCAGCAGCCCAGGACTAGCGGGACCGTACGAGCAGTACTTC. As protein: CASSPGLAGPYEQYF.

This clone was recorded a few times. The J gene is TRBJ1-4, the V gene TRBV4-1; D is unresolved. This CDR3 spans 13 amino acids. The germline V gene has CDR1 MGHRA and CDR2 YSYEKL. Trimming shortened V by 2 bases and J by 8 bases, and 9 bases separated the two germline ends. The CDR3: CASSQRREEKLFF. CDR3 sequence (DNA): TGCGCCAGCAGCCAACGGAGGGAAGAAAAACTGTTTTTT.

The chain joins TRBV5-1 to TRBJ1-5; D remains ambiguous. This CDR3 is 15 amino acids long. The germline CDR1 and CDR2 sequences are SGHRS and YFSETQ. V lost 0 bases and J lost 2, with 9 bases in between. The CDR3 DNA reads as TGCGCCAGCAGCTTGGGAGGGTACGGCAATCAGCCCCAGCATTTT. Translated: CASSLGGYGNQPQHF.

Ten or more counts support this clone. This chain uses TRBV7-6 with TRBJ2-5; D ambiguous. V was clipped by 5 bases and J by 0 bases, with 4 bases between them. This CDR3 has 12 amino acids. CDR1 is SGHVS and CDR2 is FNYEAQ in the germline V gene. CDR3 amino acids: CASSGNQETQYF. The CDR3 coding sequence is TGTGCCAGCAGCGGCAACCAAGAGACCCAGTACTTC.

V is TRBV7-2 and J is TRBJ2-5, with D maybe TRBD1 (7 bases). This CDR3 is built from 15 residues. V lost 1 base, J lost 7 bases, and 16 bases lay in between. The germline CDR1 and CDR2 sequences are SGHTA and FQGNSA. CDR3 bases: TGTGCCAGCAGCTTAGACAGGGGAGGAGGAAGGACCCAGTACTTC. Translation gives CASSLDRGGGRTQYF.

The rearrangement links TRBV11-1 to TRBJ1-2; D is perhaps TRBD1 (5 bases). Trimming shortened V by 5 bases and J by 7 bases, and 14 bases separated the two germline ends. Germline-derived CDR1 and CDR2 are SGHAT and FQDESV (reference sequence). The CDR3 runs 13 residues. The DNA of the CDR3 is TGTGCCAGCAGCCCCGGGGGGTCGCCTGGCTACACCTTC. Translated: CASSPGGSPGYTF.

This clone was recorded a few times. The rearrangement uses TRBV18 and TRBJ2-5, with a weak D call TRBD1 (5 bases). Germline-derived CDR1 and CDR2 are KGHSH and LQKENI. The CDR3 sequence is 12 residues long. Trimming stripped 1 base from V and 5 bases from J, with 5 bases between. The DNA for the CDR3 is TGTGCCAGCTCACCACGGGGCGAGACCCAGTACTTC. Its protein product is CASSPRGETQYF.

CDR3 sequence reads: CASSVHPAEGDTQYF. CDR3 nucleotide sequence: TGTGCCAGCAGCGTCCATCCGGCCGAAGGAGATACGCAGTATTTT. J is TRBJ2-3 and V is TRBV9; no clear D gene. Trimming shortened V by 2 bases and J by 5 bases, and 15 bases separated the two germline ends. Germline values: CDR1 SGDLS, CDR2 YYNGEE. The CDR3 runs 15 residues. The variable domain in full, completed from reference TRBV9 and TRBJ2-3, reads DSGVTQTPKHLITATGQRVTLRCSPRSGDLSVYWYQQSLDQGLQFLIQYYNGEERAKGNILERFSAQQFPDLHSELNLSSLELGDSALYFCASSVHPAEGDTQYFGPGTRLTVL.

This clone was seen a handful of times. The chain uses TRBV5-1 and TRBJ1-2, with TRBD1 matching over 7 bases. With V trimmed by 2 bases and J by 6 bases, 7 bases remained unmatched. The length of the CDR3 is 14 residues. Germline assignment: CDR1 SGHRS and CDR2 YFSETQ. The CDR3 bases are TGCGCCAGCAGCTTACCAACAGGGGACGATGGCTACACCTTC. It codes for CASSLPTGDDGYTF.

This clone was seen more than once but under ten times. This chain connects TRBV11-1 to TRBJ2-6, with TRBD1 matching 9 bases. The CDR3 covers 19 residues. Germline CDR1 and CDR2: SGHAT and FQDESV (reference sequence). The J segment lost 0 bases and the V segment lost 1 base, leaving 7 bases of the junction unmatched. The CDR3 nucleotides are TGTGCCAGCAGCTTAGGACCGGGACAGGGCCCCTCTGGGGCCAACGTCCTGACTTTC. It encodes CASSLGPGQGPSGANVLTF. Variable domain in full (rest from reference TRBV11-1 and TRBJ2-6): EAEVAQSPRYKITEKSQAVAFWCDPISGHATLYWYRQILGQGPELLVQFQDESVVDDSQLPKDRFSAERLKGVDSTLKIQPAELGDSAMYLCASSLGPGQGPSGANVLTFGAGSRLTVL.

Ten or more counts support this clone. This chain uses TRBV6-5 with TRBJ2-6; D call uncertain. This CDR3 spans 11 amino acids. The germline CDR1 and CDR2 sequences are MNHEY and SVGAGI. The V end lost 8 bases, the J end lost 4 bases, and 3 bases lay between the germline ends. The CDR3 is CASSGANVLTF. In DNA form, the CDR3 reads TGTGCCAGCTCCGGGGCCAACGTCCTGACTTTC.

This clone was counted between two and nine times. V usage is TRBV30 and J usage is TRBJ2-5; D not certain. Germline CDR1 reads GTSNPN; CDR2 reads SVGIG (reference sequence). This CDR3 region has 11 residues. Trimming removed 3 bases from V and 6 bases from J, with 8 bases in between. CDR3 protein: CAWSLLQTQYF. CDR3 nucleotide sequence: TGTGCCTGGAGCCTCCTGCAGACCCAGTACTTC. Combining the CDR3 with reference TRBV30 and TRBJ2-5 gives the whole variable domain SQTIHQWPATLVQPVGSPLSLECTVEGTSNPNLYWYRQAAGRGLQLLFYSVGIGQISSEVPQNLSASRPQDRQFILSSKKLLLSDSGFYLCAWSLLQTQYFGPGTRLLVL.

The chain employs TRBV5-1 and TRBJ2-3, with TRBD2 identical over 7 bases. V dropped 2 bases and J dropped 1; count of bases not matched to a gene: 1. The germline V gene has CDR1 SGHRS and CDR2 YFSETQ. This CDR3 has 14 amino acids. The CDR3 DNA reads TGCGCCAGCAGCTTTCTAGCGGGCACAGATACGCAGTATTTT. Its protein is CASSFLAGTDTQYF.

This clone occurred a few times. V gene TRBV15 combines with J gene TRBJ2-7, with TRBD2 identical over 9 bases. Germline V CDR1 and CDR2: LNHNV, YYDKDF (reference sequence). This CDR3 is built from 16 residues. V dropped 5 bases and J dropped 5; count of bases not matched to a gene: 13. CDR3 region: CATSRLGGGRVDEQYF. The CDR3, as DNA: TGTGCCACCAGCCGCCTAGGGGGCGGGAGGGTCGACGAGCAGTACTTC.

This clone has more than one count but fewer than ten. The J gene is TRBJ2-1, the V gene TRBV5-1; D is uncertain. The germline V and J ends were trimmed by 0 bases and 9 bases, with 13 bases remaining between them. The V gene's germline CDR1 is SGHRS and CDR2 YFSETQ. CDR3 size: 14 residues. The CDR3 DNA follows: TGCGCCAGCAGCTTGGAATCTGGTGATAGTGAGCAGTTCTTC. Amino acid sequence: CASSLESGDSEQFF.

V and J are TRBV2 and TRBJ1-4; D unclear. This CDR3 spans 14 amino acids. Germline V CDR1 and CDR2: SNHLY, FYNNEI. Deletions cut 4 bases from V and 0 bases from J, with 6 bases between. CDR3 protein: CASSALSTNEKLFF. The CDR3 DNA follows: TGTGCCAGCAGTGCTCTGTCAACTAATGAAAAACTGTTTTTT.

This clone was observed a few times. The gene calls are TRBV29-1 and TRBJ2-3; TRBD2 aligns across 8 bases. After removal of 4 bases from V and 0 bases from J, the junction contained 6 bases not matched to a gene. Germline loops: CDR1 SQVTM, CDR2 ANQGSEA. CDR3 size: 15 residues. The CDR3 region is CSVVGSGASTDTQYF. The CDR3 DNA is TGCAGCGTTGTTGGTAGCGGGGCTAGCACAGATACGCAGTATTTT.

This clone has just a few counts. The J gene is TRBJ1-2, the V gene TRBV5-6, with D possibly TRBD1 on 5 matching bases. V was trimmed by 3 bases and J by 2 bases, leaving 14 bases between them. This CDR3 is 15 amino acids long. Germline CDR1 reads SGHDT; CDR2 reads YYEEEE. In DNA form, the CDR3 reads TGTGCCAGCAGCTGGGAAAGTCCAGGGAACTATGGCTACACCTTC. Encoded protein: CASSWESPGNYGYTF.

The chain employs TRBV5-1 and TRBJ2-3; D might be TRBD1 (6 bases). CDR3 size: 16 residues. Deletions cut 5 bases from V and 6 bases from J, with 22 bases between. Germline V gene sequence: CDR1 SGHRS, CDR2 YFSETQ. CDR3 DNA: TGCGCCAGCAGGAAACAGGGAGCTACCGCAGGGGATACGCAGTATTTT. Protein sequence: CASRKQGATAGDTQYF.

The chain uses TRBV5-6 and TRBJ2-1; 8 bases are a match to TRBD2. With V trimmed by 1 base and J by 3 bases, 3 bases remained unmatched. The V gene's germline CDR1 is SGHDT and CDR2 YYEEEE. The CDR3 runs 15 residues. The DNA of the CDR3 is TGTGCCAGCAGCTTGTTGCTAGCGGGCTACAATGAGCAGTTCTTC. This sequence encodes CASSLLLAGYNEQFF.

Note on this clone: This CDR3 is also generated by other DNA sequences in the sample. The DNA of the CDR3 is TGTGCCAGCTCACCAGACCAGGCTGGTGAGCAGTTCTTC. Protein product: CASSPDQAGEQFF. The rearrangement joins TRBV18 to TRBJ2-1; no clear D gene. Per germline, CDR1 KGHSH and CDR2 LQKENI. The CDR3 has 13 residues. Deletions cut 2 bases from V and 9 bases from J, with 11 bases between.

This clone came up a few times. V and J are TRBV30 and TRBJ2-5, with 7 bases identical to TRBD2. The end of the DNA fits TRBJ2-7 better, so the J call may be wrong. The CDR3 length is 14 residues. The germline gives CDR1 GTSNPN, CDR2 SVGIG (reference sequence). The CDR3: CAWRPKLAGYEQYF. CDR3 bases: TGTGCCTGGAGACCCAAGTTAGCGGGCTACGAGCAGTACTTC.

This chain links TRBV7-8 with TRBJ1-4; D gene ambiguous. Trimming cost V 5 bases and J 4 bases, with 11 bases left between them. This CDR3 has 14 residues. Germline V gene data show CDR1 as SGHVS and CDR2 as FQNEAQ. The CDR3 reads CASSLDGVNEKLFF. In nucleotides, the CDR3 is TGTGCCAGCAGCCTGGACGGAGTTAATGAAAAACTGTTTTTT.

The table lists this clone with many counts. This chain's CDR3 is CAWSQGERFLAKNIQYF. Written as DNA, the CDR3 is TGTGCCTGGAGCCAGGGCGAACGGTTTTTAGCCAAAAACATTCAGTACTTC. The J gene is TRBJ2-4, the V gene TRBV30; D might be TRBD1 (5 bases). Germline V gene lookup returns CDR1 GTSNPN and CDR2 SVGIG (reference sequence). The CDR3 runs 17 residues. V was shortened by 3 bases and J by 0 bases, with 18 bases between the two germline ends.

This clone was counted between two and nine times. The V and J genes are TRBV4-3 and TRBJ2-1, with 12 bases lining up with TRBD2. The V segment lost 1 base and the J segment 4 bases; nucleotides outside the gene matches: 5. CDR3 length equals 17 residues. Germline values: CDR1 LGHNA, CDR2 YSLEER. The CDR3 DNA sequence: TGCGCCAGCAGCCAAGTTTTTCTAGCGGGAGGGTACAATGAGCAGTTCTTC. Protein product: CASSQVFLAGGYNEQFF.

There are a few counts of this clone. The J gene is TRBJ2-2, the V gene TRBV7-2; tentatively, D is TRBD2 (6 bases). The germline V gene has CDR1 SGHTA and CDR2 FQGNSA. The V gene lost 3 bases and the J gene lost 4 bases, with 12 bases spanning the gap. CDR3 length equals 15 residues. The CDR3 bases are TGTGCCAGCAGCTTTAGCCGGAGGGGCACCGGGGAGCTGTTTTTT. Its translation: CASSFSRRGTGELFF. Together with reference TRBV7-2 and TRBJ2-2, the CDR3 gives the full variable domain: GAGVSQSPSNKVTEKGKDVELRCDPISGHTALYWYRQSLGQGLEFLIYFQGNSAPDKSGLPSDRFSAERTGGSVSTLTIQRTQQEDSAVYLCASSFSRRGTGELFFGEGSRLTVL.

J is TRBJ2-5 and V is TRBV5-1; D possibly uses TRBD1 or TRBD2 (5 bases each). V was shortened by 3 bases and J by 0 bases, with 12 bases between the two germline ends. Per germline, CDR1 SGHRS and CDR2 YFSETQ. The CDR3 spans 15 residues. The CDR3 bases are TGCGCCAGCAGCTCTGGGGGTTTGGACCAAGAGACCCAGTACTTC. The encoded protein is CASSSGGLDQETQYF. Full variable domain (rest looked up from reference TRBV5-1 and TRBJ2-5): KAGVTQTPRYLIKTRGQQVTLSCSPISGHRSVSWYQQTPGQGLQFLFEYFSETQRNKGNFPGRFSGRQFSNSRSEMNVSTLELGDSALYLCASSSGGLDQETQYFGPGTRLLVL.

The V and J genes are TRBV4-3 and TRBJ1-2; possibly TRBD1 for D (6 bases). Germline V lookup: CDR1 LGHNA, CDR2 YSLEER. Trimming took off 1 base at V and 5 bases at J, with 11 bases between the two ends. This CDR3 has 14 residues. CDR3 nucleotide sequence: TGCGCCAGCAGCCAAGGGACAGACCGGTATGGCTACACCTTC. Amino acids: CASSQGTDRYGYTF.

This clone was counted ten times or more. The chain employs TRBV7-2 and TRBJ2-3, with D possibly being TRBD2 (6 bases). V gave up 3 bases and J gave up 4 bases, with 11 bases separating them. Germline V gene lookup returns CDR1 SGHTA and CDR2 FQGNSA. CDR3 length: 14 amino acids. The CDR3: CASSLGLGADTQYF. The DNA for the CDR3 is TGTGCCAGCAGCTTGGGACTGGGGGCAGATACGCAGTATTTT.